Only one count was recorded for the clone carrying this TCR beta chain. Germline values: CDR1 MDHEN, CDR2 SYDVKM. This CDR3 has 14 amino acids. The trim removed 7 bases at V and 5 bases at J, leaving 8 bases unmatched. These data are taken from a study of blood T cell repertoires in COVID-19. For the study at large: Samples came from the United States, Italy and Spain, spanning acute and convalescent COVID-19. PBMCs, B-cell-depleted T cells, or T cells provided the cDNA or gDNA that made up the material.

Original analysis: Nucleated cell counts were estimated from reference gene primer amplification. The repertoire was sequenced with immunoSEQ multiplex PCR; TCRdb's copy has only in-frame clones and lacks some. For V, J and clone size, that table is used; D and trimming come from the DNA. The table records approximately 300,000 clones, 85% to 90% of them present only once. This TCR was recovered from a man younger than 40 with acute or convalescent COVID-19. The sample comprised peripheral blood. The chain couples TRBV28 to TRBJ2-1; 7 bases map to TRBD2. The CDR3 here is CASIPGLLNNEQFF. CDR3 nucleotide sequence: TGTGCCAGCATTCCGGGACTACTTAACAATGAGCAGTTCTTC.